This T cell receptor (beta chain) was observed in a study of T cells in narcolepsy. Regarding the study as a whole: Blood of same and different patients, but not healthy controls, reportedly held recurring autoreactive clonotypes. Comparing one patient's CSF and blood CD4+ clonotypes highlighted HCRT- and TRIB2-specific autoreactive clonotypes.

Comments on this clone: Its matching antigen is unknown.

The method was immunoSEQ multiplex PCR; TCRdb's version includes in-frame clones alone and lacks a portion of them. The table shows about 35,000 clones, with over 65% occurring only once. This TCR derives from a human donor in good health. Sequenced: memory (CD45RA-) CD4+ T cells from blood.

The CDR3 DNA reads TGTGCCAGCAGCTTGGGGGTCCAAGAGACCCAGTACTTC. It specifies CASSLGVQETQYF. The chain recombines TRBV7-9 with TRBJ2-5, with D perhaps matching TRBD1 or TRBD2 (5 bases each). CDR3 size: 13 residues. The germline V gene encodes CDR1 SEHNR and CDR2 FQNEAQ (reference sequence). The V and J ends lost 3 bases and 1 base respectively, with 6 bases between them.